The clone carrying this T cell receptor beta chain was counted between two and nine times. For the second PCR, which ran for roughly 6 to 12 cycles, a sample-barcoded 5' primer and a J-beta primer mix were used. One entry per CDR3 protein, called by TCRdb with MiXCR from the 5' RACE reads. The repertoire holds some 730,000 distinct CDR3 sequences, 22% seen once, with less than 25% in the top ten. V was shortened by 4 bases and J by 8 bases, with 15 bases between the two germline ends. Germline assignment: CDR1 SQVTM and CDR2 ANQGSEA. The CDR3 length is 13 residues. The data stem from a study of blood T cells in healthy people across ages. There were healthy Caucasian individuals from Russia, aged roughly 6 to 100, serving as donors.

The sample taken for sequencing was blood. The V gene is TRBV29-1, the J gene TRBJ2-1; TRBD2 might be the D (5 bases). This TCR came from a man in his sixties or seventies in good health. The CDR3 sequence: CSVGFGMYDEQFF. The CDR3 nucleotides read TGCAGCGTTGGCTTCGGGATGTACGATGAGCAGTTCTTC.